These 7 T cell receptor beta chains share one sample of origin, sequenced in a study of blood T cell repertoires in COVID-19. Using immunoSEQ multiplex PCR, the repertoire was profiled, and TCRdb retains in-frame clones only, with some absent. Of around 200,000 clones in the sample, 65% to 80% were seen once. The sequenced sample was peripheral blood. The receptor source for this set is a woman aged 45-59 years with acute or convalescent COVID-19.

This chain links TRBV5-6 with TRBJ1-2; D is possibly TRBD1 (5 bases). V was clipped by 4 bases and J by 2 bases, with 18 bases between them. Per germline, CDR1 SGHDT and CDR2 YYEEEE. The CDR3 length is 16 residues. CDR3 bases: TGTGCCAGCAGCCCGTGGGGGGAACAGCCGAACTATGGCTACACCTTC. The encoded protein is CASSPWGEQPNYGYTF.

The J gene is TRBJ2-7, the V gene TRBV5-5; D remains unclear. V gave up 0 bases and J gave up 1 base, with 8 bases separating them. CDR3 length equals 14 residues. The germline gives CDR1 SGHKS, CDR2 YYEKEE (reference sequence). Written as DNA, the CDR3 is TGTGCCAGCAGCTTGGAGCCTAGGTCCTACGAGCAGTACTTC. This sequence encodes CASSLEPRSYEQYF.

This clone was observed once. The chain uses TRBV5-6 and TRBJ1-2; 7 nucleotides line up with TRBD1. V lost 5 bases to trimming and J lost 2 bases; unmatched junction nucleotides: 6. The CDR3 contains 14 residues. Germline V gives CDR1 SGHDT, CDR2 YYEEEE. CDR3: CASRRTGANYGYTF. CDR3 bases: TGTGCCAGCAGACGTACAGGGGCCAACTATGGCTACACCTTC. Filled out from reference TRBV5-6 and TRBJ1-2, the complete variable domain reads DAGVTQSPTHLIKTRGQQVTLRCSPKSGHDTVSWYQQALGQGPQFIFQYYEEEERQRGNFPDRFSGHQFPNYSSELNVNALLLGDSALYLCASRRTGANYGYTFGSGTRLTVV.

The chain combines TRBV5-1 with TRBJ2-1, with a weak D call TRBD2 (6 bases). The CDR3 contains 15 residues. Germline CDR1 reads SGHRS; CDR2 reads YFSETQ. Trimming cost V 6 bases and J 8 bases, with 21 bases left between them. The CDR3, as DNA: TGCGCCAGCACCAACCCAGCGGGTCCGGACGATGAGCAGTTCTTC. As protein: CASTNPAGPDDEQFF.

Written as DNA, the CDR3 is TGTGCCAGCGTCCGTAGCGGGAGAAGTGGCGAGCAGTTCTTC. Residues: CASVRSGRSGEQFF. The V call is TRBV2, the J call TRBJ2-1, with 9 bases identical to TRBD2. The CDR3 loop spans 14 amino acids. CDR1 SNHLY and CDR2 FYNNEI come from the germline V gene. After removal of 8 bases from V and 10 bases from J, the junction contained 12 bases not matched to a gene.

The chain combines TRBV11-2 with TRBJ2-7; 8 bases align to TRBD1. V trimming: 5 bases; J trimming: 4 bases; junction bases outside the gene matches: 10. Germline CDR1 SGHAT, CDR2 FQNNGV. The CDR3 has 15 residues. CDR3 DNA: TGTGCCAGCAGCGGGCAGACAGGGGTTGGGTACGAGCAGTACTTC. Its translation is CASSGQTGVGYEQYF. The variable domain in full, completed from reference TRBV11-2 and TRBJ2-7, reads EAGVAQSPRYKIIEKRQSVAFWCNPISGHATLYWYQQILGQGPKLLIQFQNNGVVDDSQLPKDRFSAERLKGVDSTLKIQPAKLEDSAVYLCASSGQTGVGYEQYFGPGTRLTVT.

The chain carries TRBV19 and TRBJ1-1; 10 bases are shared with TRBD1. Germline loops: CDR1 LNHDA, CDR2 SQIVND (reference sequence). The CDR3 is 18 residues long. The ends lost 7 bases at V and 0 bases at J; junction bases unmatched: 14. The CDR3 DNA follows: TGTGCCAGTATGGCCCGAGGACAGGGGGTTACGATGAACACTGAAGCTTTCTTT. Translation: CASMARGQGVTMNTEAFF.